Detailed here is one TCR beta chain. For the second PCR, which ran for about 6 to 11 cycles, a sample-barcoded 5' primer and a J-beta primer mix were used. Individual samples furnished no less than 2.5 million CDR3-containing paired-end reads apiece. TCRdb re-called the 5' RACE reads through MiXCR, storing one row per CDR3 protein. Among 780,000 or so distinct CDR3 sequences listed, roughly three fifths were seen once. From germline, CDR1 is MNHNS and CDR2 SASEGT. V trimming: 5 bases; J trimming: 5 bases; junction bases outside the gene matches: 11. The CDR3 length is 16 residues. Individuals who donated were healthy Caucasians from Russia aged roughly 6 to 90. This specimen belongs to a study of blood T cells in healthy people across ages. The wider study: Template switching recovered approximately one barcoded beta molecule for every two T cells.

The material sequenced was blood. V and J are TRBV6-1 and TRBJ2-5, with 10 bases matching TRBD2. The sequence came from a man in his forties in good health. The DNA for the CDR3 is TGTGCCAGCAGTCCACTTAGCGGGGGGTTGATGGAGACCCAGTACTTC. Translating it yields CASSPLSGGLMETQYF.